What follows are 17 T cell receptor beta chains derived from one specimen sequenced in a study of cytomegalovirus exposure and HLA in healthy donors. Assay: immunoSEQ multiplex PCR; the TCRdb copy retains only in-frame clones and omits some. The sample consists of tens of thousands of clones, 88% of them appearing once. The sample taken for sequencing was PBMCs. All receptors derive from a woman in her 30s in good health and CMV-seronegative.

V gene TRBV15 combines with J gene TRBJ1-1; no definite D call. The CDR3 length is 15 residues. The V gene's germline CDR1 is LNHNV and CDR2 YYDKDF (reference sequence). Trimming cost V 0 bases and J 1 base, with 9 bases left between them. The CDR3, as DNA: TGTGCCACCAGCAGAGAAATGACACCGAACACTGAAGCTTTCTTT. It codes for CATSREMTPNTEAFF.

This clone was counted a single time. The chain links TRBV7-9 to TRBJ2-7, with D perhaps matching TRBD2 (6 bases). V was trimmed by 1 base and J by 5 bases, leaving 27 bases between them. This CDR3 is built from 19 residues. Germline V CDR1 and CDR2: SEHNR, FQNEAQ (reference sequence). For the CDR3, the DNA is TGTGCCAGCAGCTTAGGTTTAGGCGCTACTAGCAGGTCCGCTAACGAGCAGTACTTC. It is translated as CASSLGLGATSRSANEQYF.

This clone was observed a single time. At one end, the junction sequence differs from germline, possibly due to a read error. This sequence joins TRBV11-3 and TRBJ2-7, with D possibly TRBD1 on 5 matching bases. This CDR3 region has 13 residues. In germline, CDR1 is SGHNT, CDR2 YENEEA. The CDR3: CASSHQGGYEQYF. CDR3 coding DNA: TGCGCCAGCAGCCACCAGGGTGGCTACGAGCAGTACTTC.

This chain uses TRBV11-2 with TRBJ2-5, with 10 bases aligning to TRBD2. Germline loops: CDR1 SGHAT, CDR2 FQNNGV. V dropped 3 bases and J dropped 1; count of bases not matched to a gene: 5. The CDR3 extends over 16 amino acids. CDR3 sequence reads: CASSFGLAATQETQYF. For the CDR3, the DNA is TGTGCCAGCAGCTTCGGACTAGCGGCCACCCAAGAGACCCAGTACTTC.

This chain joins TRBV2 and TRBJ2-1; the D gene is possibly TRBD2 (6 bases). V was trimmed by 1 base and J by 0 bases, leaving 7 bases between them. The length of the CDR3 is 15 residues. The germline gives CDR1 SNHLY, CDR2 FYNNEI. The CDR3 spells CASSEDGSSYNEQFF. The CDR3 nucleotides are TGTGCCAGCAGTGAAGACGGGAGCTCCTACAATGAGCAGTTCTTC.

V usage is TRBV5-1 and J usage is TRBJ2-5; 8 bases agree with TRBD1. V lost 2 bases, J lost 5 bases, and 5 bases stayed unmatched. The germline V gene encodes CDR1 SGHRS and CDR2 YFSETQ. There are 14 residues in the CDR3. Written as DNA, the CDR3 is TGCGCCAGCAGCTTAGGACAGGGCGACGAGACCCAGTACTTC. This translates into CASSLGQGDETQYF.

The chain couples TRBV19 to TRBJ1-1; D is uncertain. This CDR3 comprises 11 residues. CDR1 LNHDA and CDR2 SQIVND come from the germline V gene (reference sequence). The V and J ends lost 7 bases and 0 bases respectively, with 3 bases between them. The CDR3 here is CASTLNTEAFF. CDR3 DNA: TGTGCCAGTACCTTGAACACTGAAGCTTTCTTT.

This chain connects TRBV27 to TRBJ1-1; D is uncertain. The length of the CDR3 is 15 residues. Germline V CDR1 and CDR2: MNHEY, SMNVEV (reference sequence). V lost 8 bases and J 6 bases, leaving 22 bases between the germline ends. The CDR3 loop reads CASGAAFGREAEAFF. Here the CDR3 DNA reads TGTGCCAGCGGCGCGGCCTTTGGAAGGGAGGCTGAAGCTTTCTTT.

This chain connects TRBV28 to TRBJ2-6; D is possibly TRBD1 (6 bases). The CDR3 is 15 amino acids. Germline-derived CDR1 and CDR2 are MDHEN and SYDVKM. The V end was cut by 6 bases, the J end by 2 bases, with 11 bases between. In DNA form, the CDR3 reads TGTGCCAGCAGGGCAGGGGTGGCTGGGGCCAACGTCCTGACTTTC. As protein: CASRAGVAGANVLTF.

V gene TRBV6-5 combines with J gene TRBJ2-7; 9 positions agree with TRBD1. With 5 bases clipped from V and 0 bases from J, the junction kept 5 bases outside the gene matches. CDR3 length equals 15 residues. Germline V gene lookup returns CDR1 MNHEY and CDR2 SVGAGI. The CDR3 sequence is CASSRGTGSSYEQYF. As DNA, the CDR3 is TGTGCCAGCAGTAGGGGGACAGGGAGCTCCTACGAGCAGTACTTC.

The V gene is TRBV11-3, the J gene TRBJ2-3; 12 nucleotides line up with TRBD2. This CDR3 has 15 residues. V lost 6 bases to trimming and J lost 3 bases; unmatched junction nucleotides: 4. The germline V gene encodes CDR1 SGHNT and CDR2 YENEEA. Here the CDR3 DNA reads TGTGCCAGCAGATCCGGGACTAGCGGGACAGATACGCAGTATTTT. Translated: CASRSGTSGTDTQYF.

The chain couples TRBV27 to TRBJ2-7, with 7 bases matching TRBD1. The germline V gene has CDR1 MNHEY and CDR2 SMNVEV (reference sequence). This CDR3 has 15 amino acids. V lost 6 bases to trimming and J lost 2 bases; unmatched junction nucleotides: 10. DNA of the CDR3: TGTGCCAGCAGATTACAGGGGTTCGGACCCTACGAGCAGTACTTC. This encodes CASRLQGFGPYEQYF.

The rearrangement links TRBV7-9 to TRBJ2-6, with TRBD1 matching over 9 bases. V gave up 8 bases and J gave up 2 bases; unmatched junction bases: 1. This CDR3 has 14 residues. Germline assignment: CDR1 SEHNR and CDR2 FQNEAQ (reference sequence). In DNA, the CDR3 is TGTGCCAGCGGGACAGGGACTGGGGCCAACGTCCTGACTTTC. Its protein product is CASGTGTGANVLTF.

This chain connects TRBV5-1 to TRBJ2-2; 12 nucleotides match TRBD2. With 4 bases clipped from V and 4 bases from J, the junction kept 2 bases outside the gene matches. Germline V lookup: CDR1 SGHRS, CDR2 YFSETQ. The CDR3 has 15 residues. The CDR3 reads CASSRGLAGTGELFF. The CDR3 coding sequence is TGCGCCAGCAGCAGGGGACTAGCGGGCACCGGGGAGCTGTTTTTT.

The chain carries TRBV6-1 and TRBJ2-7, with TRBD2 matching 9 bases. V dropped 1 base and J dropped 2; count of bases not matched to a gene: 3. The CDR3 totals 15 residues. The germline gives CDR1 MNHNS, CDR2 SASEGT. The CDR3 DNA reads TGTGCCAGCAGTGAAGGACTAGCGGTGGCCTACGAGCAGTACTTC. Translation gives CASSEGLAVAYEQYF.

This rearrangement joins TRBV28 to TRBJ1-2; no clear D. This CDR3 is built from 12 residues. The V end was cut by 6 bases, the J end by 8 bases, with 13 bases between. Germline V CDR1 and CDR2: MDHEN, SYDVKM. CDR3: CASRPSGWGYTF. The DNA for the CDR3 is TGTGCCAGCAGACCCTCCGGTTGGGGCTACACCTTC.

The CDR3 sequence: CASSVLLADTGELFF. The CDR3 coding sequence is TGTGCCAGCAGCGTCCTACTAGCGGACACCGGGGAGCTGTTTTTT. V usage is TRBV11-2 and J usage is TRBJ2-2; 8 bases map to TRBD2. Germline assignment: CDR1 SGHAT and CDR2 FQNNGV. The CDR3 is 15 residues long. Unmatched junction bases numbered 5, after V lost 5 bases and J lost 3 bases.